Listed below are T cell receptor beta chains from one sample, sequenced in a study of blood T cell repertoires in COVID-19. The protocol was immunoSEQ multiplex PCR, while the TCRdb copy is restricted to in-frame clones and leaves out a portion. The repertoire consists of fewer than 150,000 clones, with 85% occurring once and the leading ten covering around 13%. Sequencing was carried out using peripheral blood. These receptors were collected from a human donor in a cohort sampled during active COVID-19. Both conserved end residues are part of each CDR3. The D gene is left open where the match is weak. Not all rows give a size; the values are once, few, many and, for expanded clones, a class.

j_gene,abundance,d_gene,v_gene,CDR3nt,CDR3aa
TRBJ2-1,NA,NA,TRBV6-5,TGTGCCAGCAGTTACAACGGGGGCTACAATGAGCAGTTCTTC,CASSYNGGYNEQFF
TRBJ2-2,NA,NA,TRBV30,TGTGCCTGGAGCCCAGGAACGAACACCGGGGAGCTGTTTTTT,CAWSPGTNTGELFF
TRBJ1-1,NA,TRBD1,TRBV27,TGTGCCAGCCGAGCAAGGGACAGGGCTATCACTGAAGCTTTCTTT,CASRARDRAITEAFF
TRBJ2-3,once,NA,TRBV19,TGTGCCAGTAGTCCAACTTGGGGACTCAGGTATTTT,CASSPTWGLRYF
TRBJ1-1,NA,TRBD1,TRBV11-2,TGTGCCAGCAGCTTCACAGGGGTGAACACTGAAGCTTTCTTT,CASSFTGVNTEAFF
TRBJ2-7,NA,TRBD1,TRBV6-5,TGTGCCAGCAGTCCCGGCCGGGACAGGGCCTACGAGCAGTACTTC,CASSPGRDRAYEQYF
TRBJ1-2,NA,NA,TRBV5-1,TGCGCCAGCAGCTGGTTGGAGGGAGAATATGGCTACACCTTC,CASSWLEGEYGYTF
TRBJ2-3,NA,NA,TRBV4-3,TGCGCCAGCAGCCGTCGGGACTTGGAGGGGGATACGCAGTATTTT,CASSRRDLEGDTQYF
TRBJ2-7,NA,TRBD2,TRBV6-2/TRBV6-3,TGTGCCAGCAGTTCCCCGCGGACTAGCGGGGCCACCTCCTACGAGCAGTACTTC,CASSSPRTSGATSYEQYF
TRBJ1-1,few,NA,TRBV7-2,TGTGCCAGCAGCTATGCCGGCACTGAAGCTTTCTTT,CASSYAGTEAFF
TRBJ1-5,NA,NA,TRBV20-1,TGCAGTGCTAGTCGGGGGGCCCATCAGCCCCAGCATTTT,CSASRGAHQPQHF
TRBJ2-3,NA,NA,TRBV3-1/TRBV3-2,TGTGCCAGCAGCCAGGCCGGGAACACAGATACGCAGTATTTT,CASSQAGNTDTQYF
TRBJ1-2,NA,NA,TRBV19,TGTGCCAGTCGTACAGATGGCTACACCTTC,CASRTDGYTF
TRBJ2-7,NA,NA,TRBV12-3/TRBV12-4,TGTGCCAGCAGTTTGTCAGGGGTTGACGAGCAGTACTTC,CASSLSGVDEQYF
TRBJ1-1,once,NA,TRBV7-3,TGTGCCAGCAGCTTAAACAGAGACACTGAAGCTTTCTTT,CASSLNRDTEAFF
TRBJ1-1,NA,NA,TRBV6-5,TGTGCCAGCAGTTACGTGCGGGCGGAGTTGAACACTGAAGCTTTCTTT,CASSYVRAELNTEAFF
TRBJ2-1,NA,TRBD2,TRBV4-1,TGCGCCAGCAGCCAAGCTAGCGGGGGATCTCCCTACAATGAGCAGTTCTTC,CASSQASGGSPYNEQFF
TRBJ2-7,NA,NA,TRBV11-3,TGTGCCAGCAGCTTAGACGGGGAGGCCTACGAGCAGTACTTC,CASSLDGEAYEQYF
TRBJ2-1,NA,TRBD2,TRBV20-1,TGCAGTGCTAGTCGACTAGCGACTAATGAGCAGTTCTTC,CSASRLATNEQFF
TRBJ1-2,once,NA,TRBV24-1,TGTGCCAGTAGAGGTGACTATGGCTACACCTTC,CASRGDYGYTF
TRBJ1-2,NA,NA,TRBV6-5,TGTGCCAGCAGTTTGGGGGCGCAAGGTAACTATGGCTACACCTTC,CASSLGAQGNYGYTF
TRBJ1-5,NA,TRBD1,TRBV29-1,TGCAGCGTGGGACAGGGGGCCCCGGGTCAGCCCCAGCATTTT,CSVGQGAPGQPQHF
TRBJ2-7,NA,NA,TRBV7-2,TGTGCCAGCAGCTTCTTGGACACCGAGCAGTACTTC,CASSFLDTEQYF
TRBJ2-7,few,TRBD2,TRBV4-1,TGCGCCAGCAGCTTCGCCGGGACTAGCGACGAGCAGTACTTC,CASSFAGTSDEQYF
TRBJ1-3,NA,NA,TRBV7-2,TGTGCCAGCAGCTTAATCAGCTCTGGAAACACCATATATTTT,CASSLISSGNTIYF
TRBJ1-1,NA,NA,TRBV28,TGTGCCAGCAGTTACAGAACTGAAGCTTTCTTT,CASSYRTEAFF
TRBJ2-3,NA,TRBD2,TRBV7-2,TGTGCCAGCAGCTCCCGTCTAGCGGGGGAGGCATCAGATACGCAGTATTTT,CASSSRLAGEASDTQYF
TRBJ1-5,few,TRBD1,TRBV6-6,TGTGCCAGCATAACAGGGGTGGAGGGTCAGCCCCAGCATTTT,CASITGVEGQPQHF
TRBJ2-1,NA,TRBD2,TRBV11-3,TGTGCCAGCAGTAGGGCTAGCGGGGGGGGCTACAATGAGCAGTTCTTC,CASSRASGGGYNEQFF
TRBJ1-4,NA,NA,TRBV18,TGTGCCAGCTCACCACCGTCCAGATCCAATGAAAAACTGTTTTTT,CASSPPSRSNEKLFF
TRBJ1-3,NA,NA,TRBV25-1,TGTGCCAGCAGTGATAGGAGCGCCGGAAACACCATATATTTT,CASSDRSAGNTIYF
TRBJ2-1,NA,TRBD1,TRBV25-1,TGTGCCAGCAGATCTCCGGGACAGAAAGACAATGAGCAGTTCTTC,CASRSPGQKDNEQFF
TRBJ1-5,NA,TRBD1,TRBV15,TGTGCCACCAGCAGATACTTCGGGACAGAGTCAAATCAGCCCCAGCATTTT,CATSRYFGTESNQPQHF
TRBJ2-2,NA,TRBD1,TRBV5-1,TGCGCCACCTCCGTAGGACAGGGGGACACCGGGGAGCTGTTTTTT,CATSVGQGDTGELFF